This T cell receptor beta chain was recovered during a study of OX40 agonist ivuxolimab in advanced cancers. Study as a whole: Ivuxolimab, an antibody acting as an agonist of OX40 (CD134), was used to treat patients. Patients were infused with ivuxolimab every 2 weeks at 0.01 to 10 mg/kg. General observations from the study: Which antigen the expanded peripheral T cells recognized is unknown.

Notes on this clone: Its antigen remains unknown.

Germline V gives CDR1 MNHEY, CDR2 SMNVEV (reference sequence). CDR3 size: 14 residues. Deletions cut 1 base from V and 4 bases from J, with 10 bases between. Clones were sequenced by immunoSEQ multiplex PCR, and TCRdb holds only the in-frame ones, with some missing. This table holds over 30,000 clones, around 82% found once. Sequences were derived from CD4+ or CD8+ T cells sorted from blood, sampled in a trial of the OX40 agonist ivuxolimab. The V call is TRBV27, the J call TRBJ1-1, with D possibly matching TRBD1 (5 bases). This clonotype was sampled from an adult with an advanced solid tumor such as melanoma, head and neck, liver or kidney cancer. The CDR3 protein is CASSLFRTGTEAFF. CDR3 DNA sequence: TGTGCCAGCAGTTTATTTAGAACAGGCACTGAAGCTTTCTTT.